What follows describes a single TCR beta chain. Clones were sequenced by immunoSEQ multiplex PCR, and TCRdb holds only the in-frame ones, with some missing. The data contain 150,000 to 200,000 clones, around 90% of them singletons. These data belong to a study of control samples from healthy donors and cancer patients. The germline V gene encodes CDR1 SGDLS and CDR2 YYNGEE. Between the trimmed V and J ends, which lost 0 bases and 6 bases, there was a span of 12 bases. The CDR3 is 14 amino acids. The chain links TRBV9 to TRBJ1-1; D is unclear. The sequencing sample was made of blood. The receptor was isolated from a woman between 40 and 50 years old in good health. In DNA form, the CDR3 reads TGTGCCAGCAGCGTAGTGCAAGGCCCCCCTGAAGCTTTCTTT. Translating it yields CASSVVQGPPEAFF.